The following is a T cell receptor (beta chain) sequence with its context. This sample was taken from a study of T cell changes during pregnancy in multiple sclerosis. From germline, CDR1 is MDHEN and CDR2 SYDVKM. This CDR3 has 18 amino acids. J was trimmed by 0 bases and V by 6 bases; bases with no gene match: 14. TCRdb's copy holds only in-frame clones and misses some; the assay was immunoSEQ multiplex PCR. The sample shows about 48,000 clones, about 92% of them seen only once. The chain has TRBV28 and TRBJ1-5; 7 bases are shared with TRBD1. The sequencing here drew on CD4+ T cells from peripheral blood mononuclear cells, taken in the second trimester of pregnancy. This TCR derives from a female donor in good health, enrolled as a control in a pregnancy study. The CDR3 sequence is CASRRQGSWGYSNQPQHF. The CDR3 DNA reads TGTGCCAGCAGAAGACAGGGCTCGTGGGGCTATAGCAATCAGCCCCAGCATTTT.